These 12 T cell receptor beta chains share one sample of origin, sequenced in a study of blood T cell repertoires in COVID-19. Clones were read by immunoSEQ multiplex PCR, and TCRdb kept only the in-frame ones, dropping some. The table lists around 150,000 clones, about 84% of them singletons, with about 5% in the top ten. Sequenced sample: peripheral blood. The source of these receptors is a woman in her fifties or sixties with acute or convalescent COVID-19.

The rearrangement uses TRBV28 and TRBJ2-5; D perhaps matches TRBD2 (6 bases). The CDR3 contains 13 residues. Trimming stripped 1 base from V and 5 bases from J, with 8 bases between. The V gene's germline CDR1 is MDHEN and CDR2 SYDVKM. DNA for the CDR3: TGTGCCAGCAGTTTATTAGGGAGGGAGACCCAGTACTTC. Its translation is CASSLLGRETQYF.

The CDR3 DNA is TGTGCCAGCAGTTCAGAGGGGAGGGATTATGGCTACACCTTC. It specifies CASSSEGRDYGYTF. This rearrangement joins TRBV6-1 to TRBJ1-2; the D gene is possibly TRBD1 (5 bases). The CDR3 length is 14 residues. Germline CDR1 MNHNS, CDR2 SASEGT. V lost 5 bases, J lost 5 bases, and 15 bases lay in between.

The chain joins TRBV3-1 (or the pseudogene TRBV3-2) to TRBJ2-7; TRBD1 agrees at 7 bases. Trimming removed 3 bases from V and 5 bases from J; junction bases left unmatched: 7. The CDR3 runs 14 residues. Germline CDR1 reads LGHDT; CDR2 reads YNNKEL (reference sequence). CDR3 nucleotides: TGTGCCAGCAGCCATAGCACAGGGGCAAACGAGCAGTACTTC. Amino acid sequence: CASSHSTGANEQYF.

The rearrangement joins TRBV4-3 to TRBJ2-5, with unresolved D. V shed 0 bases and J shed 1 base, with 9 bases lying between them. The CDR3 contains 15 residues. The V gene's germline CDR1 is LGHNA and CDR2 YSLEER. CDR3 DNA sequence: TGCGCCAGCAGCCAAGATTGGGCCAGCCAAGAGACCCAGTACTTC. It encodes CASSQDWASQETQYF.

This sequence joins TRBV2 and TRBJ1-1, with 10 bases aligning to TRBD1. Germline V gives CDR1 SNHLY, CDR2 FYNNEI. The CDR3 consists of 15 residues. V trimming: 8 bases; J trimming: 0 bases; junction bases outside the gene matches: 6. The CDR3 protein is CASRDRGFMNTEAFF. The CDR3, as DNA: TGTGCCAGCCGGGACAGGGGTTTCATGAACACTGAAGCTTTCTTT.

This clone was picked up one time. The chain carries TRBV29-1 and TRBJ1-2; D is ambiguous. V was pared by 7 bases and J by 6 bases, with 21 bases between. The germline V gene has CDR1 SQVTM and CDR2 ANQGSEA. The CDR3 has 14 amino acids. CDR3 sequence: CSADIAASSHGYTF. The CDR3 DNA reads TGCAGCGCTGACATAGCAGCCTCTTCACATGGCTACACCTTC.

The chain employs TRBV2 and TRBJ2-4; D is possibly TRBD1 (5 bases). The CDR3 covers 14 residues. V was shortened by 4 bases and J by 6 bases, with 13 bases between the two germline ends. Germline lookup yields CDR1 SNHLY and CDR2 FYNNEI. The CDR3 loop is CASSGTSWGNIQYF. In DNA form, the CDR3 reads TGTGCCAGCAGTGGGACATCCTGGGGAAACATTCAGTACTTC.

This chain joins TRBV6-5 and TRBJ1-2; TRBD1 agrees at 7 bases. V was clipped by 7 bases and J by 5 bases; unmatched bases: 7. This CDR3 contains 13 residues. The germline gives CDR1 MNHEY, CDR2 SVGAGI. The CDR3 nucleotides read TGTGCCAGCACCCAGACAGGGCGATATGGCTACACCTTC. Its translation: CASTQTGRYGYTF.

This clone has just one count. V is TRBV29-1 and J is TRBJ2-2, with 8 bases fitting TRBD2. V trimming: 7 bases; J trimming: 2 bases; junction bases outside the gene matches: 6. The CDR3 sequence is 14 residues long. Germline loops: CDR1 SQVTM, CDR2 ANQGSEA. In DNA form, the CDR3 reads TGCAGCGCCCCCGGGGGGGATAACACCGGGGAGCTGTTTTTT. This sequence encodes CSAPGGDNTGELFF.

The chain carries TRBV13 and TRBJ1-2, with D tentatively TRBD1 (6 bases). V lost 0 bases, J lost 7 bases, and 15 bases lay in between. CDR3 length: 15 amino acids. Germline values: CDR1 PRHDT, CDR2 FYEKMQ (reference sequence). Here the CDR3 reads CASSLGPQGRAGYTF. The DNA for the CDR3 is TGTGCCAGCAGCTTAGGGCCCCAGGGGAGGGCTGGCTACACCTTC.

V is TRBV6-5 and J is TRBJ1-1; D remains unclear. Germline CDR1 reads MNHEY; CDR2 reads SVGAGI. The V gene lost 2 bases and the J gene lost 4 bases, with 8 bases spanning the gap. This CDR3 region has 13 residues. CDR3 residues: CASSYGRSTEAFF. CDR3 bases: TGTGCCAGCAGTTACGGTAGGAGCACTGAAGCTTTCTTT.

The chain combines TRBV28 with TRBJ1-4; D unresolved. Germline CDR1 MDHEN, CDR2 SYDVKM. CDR3 length equals 16 residues. The ends were cut back, 3 bases at V and 0 bases at J, with 11 bases in the middle. The CDR3, as DNA: TGTGCCAGCAGTTTTGATGAGGGAGCAACTAATGAAAAACTGTTTTTT. Residues: CASSFDEGATNEKLFF.